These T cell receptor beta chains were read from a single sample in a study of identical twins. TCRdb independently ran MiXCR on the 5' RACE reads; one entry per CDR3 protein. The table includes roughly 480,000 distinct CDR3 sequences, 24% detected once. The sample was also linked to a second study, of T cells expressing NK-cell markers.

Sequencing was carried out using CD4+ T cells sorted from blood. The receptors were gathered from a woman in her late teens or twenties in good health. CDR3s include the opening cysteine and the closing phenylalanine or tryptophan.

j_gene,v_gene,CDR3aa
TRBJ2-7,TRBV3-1,CASSRREAKTYEQYF
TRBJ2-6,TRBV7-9,CASWSPTGTLSGANVLTF
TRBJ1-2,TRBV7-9,CASSISGYGYTF
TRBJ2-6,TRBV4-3,CASSQQASGANVLTF
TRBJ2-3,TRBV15,CATSYRDKAWSDTQYF
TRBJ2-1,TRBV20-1,CSARSHAINEQFF
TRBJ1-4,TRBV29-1,CSVATGYEKLFF
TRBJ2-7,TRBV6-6,CATAWYAYEQYF
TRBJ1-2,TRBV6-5,CASSYSTGGGYTF
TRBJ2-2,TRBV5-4,CASSPVGRLNTGELFF
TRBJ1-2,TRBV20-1,CSALPGGRNYGYTF
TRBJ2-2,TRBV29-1,CSVAGHRDTGELFF
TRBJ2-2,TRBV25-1,CASRQNLNTGELFF
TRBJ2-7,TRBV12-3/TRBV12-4,CASSFFPGGEQYF
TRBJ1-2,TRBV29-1,CSVAGQGKIGYTF
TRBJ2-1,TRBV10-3,CAISPWGRGADNEQFF
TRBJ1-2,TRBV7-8,CASSLGSWQGKSGYTF
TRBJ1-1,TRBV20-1,CSAMTGVNTEAFF
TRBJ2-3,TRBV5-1,CASSSFTSGGPRNTQYF
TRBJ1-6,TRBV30,CAWGMGNSPLHF
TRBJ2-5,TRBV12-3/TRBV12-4,CASSRNRAAETQYF
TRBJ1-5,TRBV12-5,CASGLDGRQPQHF
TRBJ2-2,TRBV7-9,CASSLGKGTGELFF
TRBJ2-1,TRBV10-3,CATMPGGPQDNEQFF
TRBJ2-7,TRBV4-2,CASSQSLDRTEQYF
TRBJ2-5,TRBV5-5,CASSFGQAGGTQYF
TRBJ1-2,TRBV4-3,CASSQGIQGRGYGYTF
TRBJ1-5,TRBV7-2,CASSSSEGSNQPQHF
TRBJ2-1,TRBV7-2,CASSPSGSVSYNEQFF
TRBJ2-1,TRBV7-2,CASSPGLASNEQFF
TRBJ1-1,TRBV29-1,CSVEVKRETSTEAFF
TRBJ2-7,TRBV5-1,CASSHEGSVYF
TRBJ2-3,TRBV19,CASSTPGGASDTQYF
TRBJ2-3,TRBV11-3,CASSQAGRTQYF
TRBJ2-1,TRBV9,CASSAHSGGAHNEQFF
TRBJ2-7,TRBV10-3,CAISATGTSVGYEQYF
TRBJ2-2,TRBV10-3,CAISESRQGTGELFF
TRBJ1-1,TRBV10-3,CAISNQGTEAFF
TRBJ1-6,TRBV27,CASSLIGGTGNSPLHF
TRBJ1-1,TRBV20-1,CSVQQGNTEAFF
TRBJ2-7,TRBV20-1,CSASAPRSSYEQYF
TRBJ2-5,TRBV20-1,CSATGFKPLQETQYF
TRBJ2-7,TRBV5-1,CASSLTSSEQYF
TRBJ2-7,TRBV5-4,CASSVYRGPSSYEQYF
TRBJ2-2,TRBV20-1,CSARTGRTGELFF
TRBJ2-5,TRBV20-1,CSGRFQETQYF
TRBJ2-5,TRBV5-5,CASSFPGRKETQYF
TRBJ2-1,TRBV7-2,CASSWTTYNEQFF
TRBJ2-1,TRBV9,CASSPSSQGEQFF
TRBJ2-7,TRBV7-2,CASSLTSRRVHEQYF
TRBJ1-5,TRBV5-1,CASSPAPGQGNQPQHF
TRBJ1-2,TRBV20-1,CSAHPGTGYGYTF
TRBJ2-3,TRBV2,CASSERGTDTQYF
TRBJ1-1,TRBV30,CAWARVFTEAFF
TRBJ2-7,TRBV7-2,CASSLTSGKVEQYF
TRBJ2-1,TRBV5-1,CASSRLPFDNEQFF
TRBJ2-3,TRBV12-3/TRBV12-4,CASSLRQGTDTQYF
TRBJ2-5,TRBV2,CASLKDSLETQYF